A selection of T cell receptor beta chains follows, all from one sample in a study of blood T cells in healthy people across ages. TCRdb re-derived calls from the 5' RACE reads in MiXCR, one entry per CDR3 protein. The sample yields 650,000 to 800,000 distinct CDR3 sequences, about 42% seen once. The sequencing sample was made of blood. These receptors originate from a man in his fifties or sixties in good health. CDR3s include the opening cysteine and the closing phenylalanine or tryptophan. D genes are given only for firm matches. The size field is filled for only some rows; it gives once, few, many or a size class.

D gene: TRBD2; J gene: TRBJ2-1; V gene: TRBV5-1; clone size: .; CDR3 protein: CASSTPGLADEQFF; CDR3 DNA: TGCGCCAGCAGCACTCCGGGACTAGCGGATGAGCAGTTCTTC
D gene: .; J gene: TRBJ1-5; V gene: TRBV12-3/TRBV12-4; clone size: .; CDR3 protein: CASSFQLGAQPQHF; CDR3 DNA: TGTGCCAGCAGTTTTCAACTCGGGGCTCAGCCCCAGCATTTT
D gene: .; J gene: TRBJ1-1; V gene: TRBV4-3; clone size: .; CDR3 protein: CASSQDYPSNTEAFF; CDR3 DNA: TGCGCCAGCAGCCAAGATTACCCCTCAAACACTGAAGCTTTCTTT
D gene: .; J gene: TRBJ1-1; V gene: TRBV6-1; clone size: once; CDR3 protein: CASRKGGNTEAFF; CDR3 DNA: TGTGCCAGCAGAAAGGGCGGGAACACTGAAGCTTTCTTT
D gene: TRBD2; J gene: TRBJ2-5; V gene: TRBV7-9; clone size: few; CDR3 protein: CASRLGLAGGPGTETQYF; CDR3 DNA: TGTGCCAGCAGATTGGGACTAGCGGGGGGTCCGGGTACAGAGACCCAGTACTTC
D gene: .; J gene: TRBJ2-1; V gene: TRBV6-2/TRBV6-3; clone size: .; CDR3 protein: CASNLASSYNEQFF; CDR3 DNA: TGTGCCAGCAATCTAGCAAGCTCCTACAATGAGCAGTTCTTC
D gene: TRBD1; J gene: TRBJ1-6; V gene: TRBV20-1; clone size: .; CDR3 protein: CSAPLDRGNNSPLHF; CDR3 DNA: TGCAGTGCTCCTTTGGACAGGGGAAATAATTCACCCCTCCACTTT
D gene: .; J gene: TRBJ1-2; V gene: TRBV29-1; clone size: once; CDR3 protein: CSADDSRGYTF; CDR3 DNA: TGCAGCGCGGACGATTCGAGGGGCTACACCTTC
D gene: .; J gene: TRBJ1-2; V gene: TRBV12-3/TRBV12-4; clone size: few; CDR3 protein: CASSAGVGNGYTF; CDR3 DNA: TGTGCCAGCAGCGCCGGGGTGGGGAATGGCTACACCTTC
D gene: .; J gene: TRBJ2-3; V gene: TRBV7-3; clone size: .; CDR3 protein: CASSPRGTRLLDTQYF; CDR3 DNA: TGTGCCAGCAGCCCCCGCGGGACTCGACTCTTGGATACGCAGTATTTT
D gene: .; J gene: TRBJ2-6; V gene: TRBV6-5; clone size: .; CDR3 protein: CASSYSGPHSGANVLTF; CDR3 DNA: TGTGCCAGCAGTTATTCGGGACCCCACTCTGGGGCCAACGTCCTGACTTTC
D gene: TRBD1; J gene: TRBJ2-3; V gene: TRBV3-1; clone size: .; CDR3 protein: CASSQTGGTDTQYF; CDR3 DNA: TGTGCCAGCAGCCAAACAGGGGGCACAGATACGCAGTATTTT
D gene: .; J gene: TRBJ2-5; V gene: TRBV20-1; clone size: .; CDR3 protein: CSASRTGECETQYF; CDR3 DNA: TGCAGTGCTAGTAGAACGGGGGAGTGTGAGACCCAGTACTTC
D gene: .; J gene: TRBJ1-2; V gene: TRBV3-1; clone size: few; CDR3 protein: CASSQASGPYGYTF; CDR3 DNA: TGTGCCAGCAGCCAAGCCTCCGGGCCCTATGGCTACACCTTC
D gene: .; J gene: TRBJ2-7; V gene: TRBV15; clone size: .; CDR3 protein: CEPAGVTYEQYF; CDR3 DNA: TGTGAGCCCGCAGGGGTAACCTACGAGCAGTACTTC
D gene: TRBD1; J gene: TRBJ2-7; V gene: TRBV20-1; clone size: .; CDR3 protein: CSASEAGTGVDEQYF; CDR3 DNA: TGCAGTGCTAGTGAAGCCGGGACAGGGGTCGACGAGCAGTACTTC
D gene: TRBD2; J gene: TRBJ2-1; V gene: TRBV28; clone size: .; CDR3 protein: CASSNSGGFDEQFF; CDR3 DNA: TGTGCCAGCAGCAATAGCGGGGGTTTCGATGAGCAGTTCTTC
D gene: TRBD2; J gene: TRBJ2-3; V gene: TRBV3-1; clone size: .; CDR3 protein: CASSRTSGSGSAQYF; CDR3 DNA: TGTGCCAGCAGTCGGACTAGCGGGAGTGGAAGTGCGCAGTATTTT
D gene: .; J gene: TRBJ2-3; V gene: TRBV6-6; clone size: medium-sized; CDR3 protein: CASSRDSTDTQYF; CDR3 DNA: TGCGCCAGCAGCAGAGACAGCACAGATACGCAGTATTTT
D gene: TRBD2; J gene: TRBJ2-5; V gene: TRBV20-1; clone size: few; CDR3 protein: CSASGELGLAGGAETQYF; CDR3 DNA: TGCAGTGCTAGTGGGGAGCTCGGACTAGCGGGGGGGGCAGAGACCCAGTACTTC
D gene: .; J gene: TRBJ2-1; V gene: TRBV11-2; clone size: .; CDR3 protein: CASSVNYGRTNEQFF; CDR3 DNA: TGTGCCAGCAGCGTAAACTATGGGAGAACCAATGAGCAGTTCTTC
D gene: .; J gene: TRBJ2-5; V gene: TRBV7-2; clone size: .; CDR3 protein: CASRSHLGEPYVEQYF; CDR3 DNA: TGTGCCAGCAGGTCCCACCTTGGAGAACCCTACGTGGAGCAGTACTTC